This T cell receptor beta chain appears in the sequencing data of a study of shared clonotypes between healthy human individuals. Study results and caveats: Relative to memory subsets, naive subsets generally showed larger estimated richness.

The germline gives CDR1 MNHEY, CDR2 SVGAGI. This CDR3 spans 15 amino acids. Each sorted subset replicate got 200 ng genomic DNA, roughly 33,000 genomes. Per the authors' pipeline: ImmunoSEQ supplied junction-only sequences lacking quality scores, so filtering was different. Method: immunoSEQ multiplex PCR; TCRdb's copy keeps in-frame clones and lacks some. The V and J calls and clone size were taken over from that table, and D and trimming were inferred from the DNA. This table has about 2.3 million clones, more than 85% appearing once. CD4+ cell separation produced CD45RA+ naive and CD45RA-negative memory subsets. About this clone itself: The antigen remains undetermined. Germline and junction disagree at one end, which may indicate a read error.

The sequencing sample was made of naive CD4+ T cells from PBMCs. As to subset: CD45RA+ positively selected. This sequence was found in a man aged 18-30 years in good health. Some clones in this sample may be carry-over from other donors' samples. The genes are TRBV6-5 and TRBJ1-2; the D is unclear. The CDR3: CASSSSVFAKYGYTF. The DNA for the CDR3 is TGTGCCAGCAGTTCGTCAGTTTTCGCTAAATATGGCTACACCTTC.